This TCR beta chain was captured by sequencing in a study of blood T cell repertoires in COVID-19. Sequencing was performed with immunoSEQ multiplex PCR; in TCRdb, only in-frame clones are kept and a portion is missing. The data hold 250,000 to 300,000 clones, with more than 75% observed a single time. The CDR3 sequence is 16 residues long. V lost 5 bases and J lost 3; bases outside the gene matches: 9. From germline, CDR1 is WNHNN and CDR2 SYGVQD (reference sequence). Recruits, aged roughly 18 to 89 years, lived in approximately 26 US areas. Exposed participants encountered a COVID-19 case during the 2 weeks preceding study entry.

The sequenced sample consisted of PBMCs or T cells enriched from blood (not recorded which). The TCR sequence derives from a woman between 45 and 65 years old who had been exposed to COVID-19. The chain carries TRBV10-1 and TRBJ2-3, with 9 bases identical to TRBD1. This CDR3 reads CASSPTGTGSTDTQYF. CDR3 coding DNA: TGCGCCAGCAGTCCCACAGGGACAGGGAGTACAGATACGCAGTATTTT.